The entry that follows covers one T cell receptor (beta chain) sequence. The data belong to a study of blood T cell repertoires in COVID-19. Study overall: Italy, Spain and the United States were the sources of the convalescent and acute COVID-19 samples. T cells, B-cell-depleted T cells, or PBMCs provided the cDNA or gDNA that served as material.

In the original workflow: Amplification of reference gene primers provided the estimated nucleated cell counts. Clones were sequenced by immunoSEQ multiplex PCR, and TCRdb holds only the in-frame ones, with some missing. Clonal size and the V and J genes are those of that table, whereas D and trimming came from the DNA. The profile shows around 250,000 clones, 70% to 90% of them singletons. Sequencing input: peripheral blood. The clonotype was recovered from a man in his sixties who had recovered from COVID-19.

The DNA for the CDR3 is TGTGCCAGCAGGAAGACAGGGGCATCCTATGGCTACACCTTC. Its translation is CASRKTGASYGYTF. The chain employs TRBV11-2 and TRBJ1-2, with 8 bases identical to TRBD1. V was clipped by 6 bases and J by 4 bases; unmatched bases: 7. Per the germline V gene, CDR1 is SGHAT and CDR2 is FQNNGV. There are 14 residues in the CDR3.